The 23 T cell receptor beta chains listed next were all sequenced from one sample in a study of cytomegalovirus exposure and HLA in healthy donors (dated by TCRdb to 2017 to 2019). Library prep was done by the immunoSEQ multiplex PCR assay. The multiplex PCR relied on a mix of 60 forward primers for TCR Vbeta segments and 13 reverse primers for TCR Jbeta segments. TCRdb took over this immuneACCESS table, retaining in-frame rearrangements with V and J assigned. Such tables are incomplete; in checked studies, under half of the missing clones stem from an unresolved V gene, and the remainder is unexplained. The sample's records list approximately 38,000 clones. Of the sample, less than 1.5% is held by the ten largest clones. Material: PBMCs. These receptors were obtained from a man aged 25 to 40 in good health and CMV-seronegative.

The CDR3 nucleotides are TGTGCCTTATACGAGCCCGGGACAGGGGCCGAGCAGTACTTC. Translation: CALYEPGTGAEQYF. The chain links TRBV6-1 to TRBJ2-7; 10 bases match TRBD1. The CDR3 extends over 14 amino acids. Germline loops: CDR1 MNHNS, CDR2 SASEGT. J gave up 6 bases and V 11 bases, and 13 bases lay outside the gene matches.

In the case of this clone: The germline gene is not matched at one end of the junction; a read error may be the cause. This chain connects TRBV30 to TRBJ2-7, with 13 bases aligning to TRBD2. Germline V gene data show CDR1 as GTSNPN and CDR2 as SVGIG (reference sequence). This CDR3 is 15 amino acids long. CDR3 coding DNA: TGTGCCGGGAGTACTACTAGCGGGAGGGTAGGCGAGCAGTACTTC. Translated, it gives CAGSTTSGRVGEQYF.

The genes are TRBV6-5 and TRBJ2-2; TRBD2 agrees at 7 bases. With 4 bases clipped from V and 7 bases from J, the junction kept 3 bases outside the gene matches. This CDR3 region has 13 residues. Germline V CDR1 and CDR2: MNHEY, SVGAGI. Here the CDR3 reads CASSFIAGGELFF. The CDR3 DNA reads as TGTGCCAGCAGTTTCATAGCGGGCGGGGAGCTGTTTTTT.

This chain joins TRBV20-1 and TRBJ2-5, with D maybe TRBD1 (5 bases). The germline V and J ends were trimmed by 3 bases and 8 bases, with 10 bases remaining between them. Germline assignment: CDR1 DFQATT and CDR2 SNEGSKA (reference sequence). CDR3 length: 11 amino acids. The CDR3 loop reads CSARAQGTQYF. The CDR3 nucleotides are TGCAGTGCTAGGGCCCAGGGTACCCAGTACTTC.

The chain links TRBV11-2 to TRBJ2-7; 11 bases align to TRBD2. The CDR3 runs 16 residues. V shed 5 bases and J 8 bases; nucleotides not matched to a gene: 14. The V gene's germline CDR1 is SGHAT and CDR2 FQNNGV. The CDR3 DNA reads TGTGCCAGCAGCCCACCCGGGACTAGCGGATCAGTAAAGCAGTACTTC. Protein sequence: CASSPPGTSGSVKQYF.

The chain recombines TRBV5-4 with TRBJ1-2; 8 bases map to TRBD1. This CDR3 is 13 amino acids long. V shed 4 bases, J shed 8 bases, and the junction held 7 bases outside the gene matches. Germline CDR1 SGHNT, CDR2 YYREEE (reference sequence). CDR3 sequence reads: CASSEDRGGGYTF. The CDR3 DNA is TGTGCCAGCAGCGAAGACAGGGGAGGGGGCTACACCTTC.

As to this clone: As the CDR3 is not closed by the conserved phenylalanine or tryptophan, this likely results from a read error. V gene TRBV7-2 combines with J gene TRBJ2-7; 13 bases match TRBD2. CDR3 length: 15 amino acids. After removal of 4 bases from V and 4 bases from J, the junction contained 4 bases not matched to a gene. Germline values: CDR1 SGHTA, CDR2 FQGNSA. The CDR3 nucleotides are TGTGCCAGCAGCTCCCAACTAGCGGGAGGGTACGAGCAGTACCTC. This gives the protein CASSSQLAGGYEQYL.

The V gene is TRBV4-1, the J gene TRBJ2-7, with 10 bases identical to TRBD2. Germline CDR1 is MGHRA and CDR2 is YSYEKL. V was pared by 1 base and J by 2 bases, with 2 bases of the junction left unmatched. CDR3 length equals 15 residues. CDR3 in DNA: TGCGCCAGCAGCCAAGTCACTAGCGGGACCTACGAGCAGTACTTC. It is translated as CASSQVTSGTYEQYF.

The genes are TRBV5-1 and TRBJ2-5; 12 bases are shared with TRBD2. Germline V gene data show CDR1 as SGHRS and CDR2 as YFSETQ. Trimming at V came to 3 bases and at J to 5 bases, leaving 8 bases not matched to a gene. This CDR3 is built from 16 residues. The CDR3 here is CASSSSGRAMGETQYF. CDR3 DNA: TGCGCCAGCAGCTCTAGCGGGAGGGCCATGGGGGAGACCCAGTACTTC. The entire variable domain, with the rest obtained from reference TRBV5-1 and TRBJ2-5, is as follows: KAGVTQTPRYLIKTRGQQVTLSCSPISGHRSVSWYQQTPGQGLQFLFEYFSETQRNKGNFPGRFSGRQFSNSRSEMNVSTLELGDSALYLCASSSSGRAMGETQYFGPGTRLLVL.

The rearrangement uses TRBV4-2 and TRBJ2-7, with 8 bases aligning to TRBD1. CDR3 length: 16 residues. Germline V gene data show CDR1 as LGHNA and CDR2 as YNFKEQ. V gave up 1 base and J gave up 4 bases; unmatched junction bases: 9. The CDR3, as DNA: TGTGCCAGCAGCCAAGCGCGGGCAGGGGGCCTTTACGAGCAGTACTTC. Translation: CASSQARAGGLYEQYF.

The chain carries TRBV4-3 and TRBJ1-5, with D perhaps matching TRBD1 (5 bases). This CDR3 spans 15 amino acids. The V end was cut by 2 bases, the J end by 0 bases, with 8 bases between. The germline CDR1 and CDR2 sequences are LGHNA and YSLEER. CDR3 loop: CASSQNRNSNQPQHF. CDR3 in DNA: TGCGCCAGCAGCCAAAACAGGAATAGCAATCAGCCCCAGCATTTT.

V gene TRBV19 combines with J gene TRBJ2-7; 9 bases match TRBD1. This CDR3 has 14 amino acids. Germline assignment: CDR1 LNHDA and CDR2 SQIVND (reference sequence). V dropped 5 bases and J dropped 5; count of bases not matched to a gene: 7. The chain's CDR3 is CASSRRDRVHEQYF. DNA for the CDR3: TGTGCCAGTAGTCGCCGGGACAGGGTCCACGAGCAGTACTTC.

This chain joins TRBV30 and TRBJ2-7; D unresolved. Germline assignment: CDR1 GTSNPN and CDR2 SVGIG (reference sequence). This CDR3 contains 11 residues. V lost 0 bases and J 9 bases, leaving 9 bases between the germline ends. The CDR3 sequence is CAWSVSGAQYF. For the CDR3, the DNA is TGTGCCTGGAGTGTCTCGGGTGCGCAGTACTTC.

J is TRBJ2-2 and V is TRBV18; D uncertain. This CDR3 has 15 amino acids. Germline-derived CDR1 and CDR2 are KGHSH and LQKENI. Trimming stripped 3 bases from V and 3 bases from J, with 11 bases between. The CDR3 is CASSPGTPDTGELFF. Written as DNA, the CDR3 is TGTGCCAGCTCACCGGGCACCCCGGACACCGGGGAGCTGTTTTTT.

This chain links TRBV29-1 with TRBJ2-7; 8 bases match TRBD1. The V and J ends lost 6 bases and 0 bases, in that order; junction bases with no gene match: 7. The V gene's germline CDR1 is SQVTM and CDR2 ANQGSEA. The CDR3 contains 14 residues. The chain's CDR3 is CSVLTGALSYEQYF. The CDR3, as DNA: TGCAGCGTCCTGACAGGGGCCCTCTCCTACGAGCAGTACTTC.

The rearrangement joins TRBV5-4 to TRBJ2-7; D perhaps matches TRBD2 (5 bases). The CDR3 sequence is 13 residues long. In germline, CDR1 is SGHNT, CDR2 YYREEE (reference sequence). V was pared by 4 bases and J by 5 bases, with 13 bases between. CDR3 loop: CASSPDLPNEQYF. CDR3 sequence (DNA): TGTGCCAGCAGCCCGGACTTGCCTAACGAGCAGTACTTC.

V usage is TRBV27 and J usage is TRBJ1-2, with D maybe TRBD1 (5 bases). The V end lost 1 base, the J end lost 2 bases, and 8 bases lay between the germline ends. The CDR3 extends over 14 amino acids. CDR1 is MNHEY and CDR2 is SMNVEV in the germline V gene (reference sequence). The CDR3 region is CASSLLGGNYGYTF. The CDR3 DNA reads TGTGCCAGCAGTTTATTGGGGGGGAACTATGGCTACACCTTC.

The genes are TRBV27 and TRBJ2-6; perhaps TRBD1 as D (6 bases). Trimming took off 3 bases at V and 1 base at J, with 13 bases between the two ends. Germline V gene lookup returns CDR1 MNHEY and CDR2 SMNVEV (reference sequence). The CDR3 consists of 17 residues. CDR3 bases: TGTGCCAGCAGTTTTTTACAGGGTCTATCTGGGGCCAACGTCCTGACTTTC. Amino acid sequence: CASSFLQGLSGANVLTF.

The J gene is TRBJ2-7, the V gene TRBV4-3, with D unresolved. The CDR3 runs 20 residues. Trimming stripped 0 bases from V and 0 bases from J, with 24 bases between. Germline V gene sequence: CDR1 LGHNA, CDR2 YSLEER. DNA for the CDR3: TGCGCCAGCAGCCAAGATGTGAGACGACGAAACACAAGGAGCTCCTACGAGCAGTACTTC. Translated, it gives CASSQDVRRRNTRSSYEQYF.

V and J are TRBV5-1 and TRBJ1-2; no clear D. The germline V and J ends were trimmed by 2 bases and 2 bases, with 10 bases remaining between them. The germline CDR1 and CDR2 sequences are SGHRS and YFSETQ. The length of the CDR3 is 14 residues. The CDR3 sequence is CASSLETYNYGYTF. The CDR3 DNA reads as TGCGCCAGCAGCTTAGAGACTTACAACTATGGCTACACCTTC.

This chain uses TRBV9 with TRBJ2-7, with 8 bases that match TRBD2. This CDR3 is 13 amino acids long. With 0 bases clipped from V and 7 bases from J, the junction kept 3 bases outside the gene matches. From germline, CDR1 is SGDLS and CDR2 YYNGEE. The DNA of the CDR3 is TGTGCCAGCAGCGTAGCTCCGGGGGGGGAGCAGTACTTC. Its translation: CASSVAPGGEQYF.

The V and J genes are TRBV6-4 and TRBJ2-1; D might be TRBD2 (6 bases). Trimming took 2 bases from V and 8 from J, leaving 16 bases between them. Germline CDR1 MRHNA, CDR2 SNTAGT. This CDR3 has 15 amino acids. This chain's CDR3 is CASSDEGASVDEQFF. DNA for the CDR3: TGTGCCAGCAGTGACGAGGGTGCTAGCGTCGATGAGCAGTTCTTC.

The genes are TRBV4-1 and TRBJ2-1; 8 bases are shared with TRBD2. With 1 base clipped from V and 3 bases from J, the junction kept 5 bases outside the gene matches. This CDR3 is 16 amino acids long. Germline V lookup: CDR1 MGHRA, CDR2 YSYEKL. DNA for the CDR3: TGCGCCAGCAGCCAAGGAGGGACTAGTAACTACAATGAGCAGTTCTTC. As protein: CASSQGGTSNYNEQFF.